This T cell receptor beta chain was sequenced for a study of a mutant IDH1 vaccine in newly diagnosed glioma. In the study overall: Vaccinations were initiated 4-6 weeks following radiotherapy alone, or were given together with temozolomide cycles. Treated patients comprised around 62% males and approximately 38% females, mean age approximately 38 years. Patients were pretreated with radiotherapy, temozolomide, or both, mostly both.

Time point of the sample: week 11, during vaccination. It was 300 ug of mutant IDH1 20-mer peptide that made up each vaccine dose, given with topical imiquimod. The CDR3 sequence is 15 residues long. The germline gives CDR1 MDHEN, CDR2 SYDVKM. V was trimmed by 3 bases and J by 0 bases, leaving 12 bases between them. The study, taken as a whole, reports: Changes to the top peripheral T cell clonotypes appeared unrelated to pseudoprogression.

Notes on this clone: Its antigen is as yet unknown.

The protocol was immunoSEQ multiplex PCR, while the TCRdb copy is restricted to in-frame clones and leaves out a portion. This table holds 55,000 or so clones, roughly nine tenths found once. The J gene is TRBJ2-7, the V gene TRBV28; the D gene is possibly TRBD1 (6 bases). This sequence was found in a man in his forties or fifties with glioma. This sample comprised PBMCs, obtained from a glioma patient whose treatment included an IDH1 peptide vaccine. This CDR3 reads CASSLVQGSSYEQYF. CDR3 DNA: TGTGCCAGCAGTTTGGTCCAGGGGTCCTCCTACGAGCAGTACTTC.